A selection of T cell receptor beta chains follows, all from one sample in a study of CDR3 diversity in severe acne. MiXCR, run by TCRdb on the PCR reads, gives a single entry per CDR3 protein. The sample lists approximately 90,000 distinct CDR3 sequences, around 47% occurring once. Sequencing used blood. These receptors came from a male donor with severe acne vulgaris. Both conserved end residues are part of each CDR3. D genes are given only for firm matches. Some rows have no size entry. The others give once, few or many, or a class for an expanded clone.

abundance	j_gene	d_gene	v_gene	CDR3nt	CDR3aa
many	TRBJ2-4	-	TRBV5-6	TGTGCCAGCAGCTTGAAAGGGGCCAAAAACATTCAGTACTTC	CASSLKGAKNIQYF
medium-sized	TRBJ1-1	-	TRBV15	TGTGCCACCAGCAGAGTTGGGGTTATGAACACTGAAGCTTTCTTT	CATSRVGVMNTEAFF
-	TRBJ2-5	TRBD2	TRBV10-3	TGTGCCATCCGAACTAGCGGGAGGGCACAAGAGACCCAGTACTTC	CAIRTSGRAQETQYF
-	TRBJ2-7	-	TRBV25-1	TGTGCCAGCAGTGAATATCTTGACGACTACGAGCAGCACTTC	CASSEYLDDYEQHF
-	TRBJ2-6	-	TRBV7-8	TGTGCCAGCAGCCTAGGAGGGACTTTC	CASSLGGTF
few	TRBJ1-4	-	TRBV12-3/TRBV12-4	TGTGCCAGCAGTCCGCTGGGGGGCAGTGAAAAACTGTTTTTT	CASSPLGGSEKLFF
-	TRBJ2-7	TRBD1	TRBV29-1	TGCAGCGTCTACAGTAACAGGGGAAGAGTACCGGACGAGCAGTACTTC	CSVYSNRGRVPDEQYF
-	TRBJ1-6	TRBD1	TRBV9	TGTGCCAGCAGCGGGACAGGGGGAGATTCACCCCTCCACTTT	CASSGTGGDSPLHF
-	TRBJ2-5	TRBD2	TRBV7-8	TGTGCCAGCAGCTTAGCGCATGAAGCGGGAGGGGGGGAGACCCAGTACTTC	CASSLAHEAGGGETQYF
-	TRBJ1-5	-	TRBV25-1	TGTGCCAGCAGCCCCCGTCCGGGCCGGAATAGCAATCAGCCCCAGCATTTT	CASSPRPGRNSNQPQHF